This T cell receptor (beta chain) was retrieved from a study of shared clonotypes between healthy human individuals. General observations from the study: The authors expected sequencing depth to affect clonotype sharing among donors.

Assay used: immunoSEQ multiplex PCR; TCRdb lists only in-frame clones, some missing. The data contain roughly 1,100,000 clones, under 80% of them singletons. A remark on this clone: What it recognizes is unknown.

The CDR3 is 15 amino acids. The ends lost 1 base at V and 2 bases at J; junction bases unmatched: 3. CDR1 and CDR2 from the germline V gene are SGHNT and YYREEE (reference sequence). The gene calls are TRBV5-4 and TRBJ2-3; 8 nucleotides agree with TRBD2. The receptor was derived from a young man in good health. Material: memory CD4+ T cells sorted from blood. Subset in this sample: CD45RA-negative fraction. CDR3 residues: CASSLTSGFTDTQYF. The CDR3 DNA is TGTGCCAGCAGCTTGACTAGCGGATTCACAGATACGCAGTATTTT.